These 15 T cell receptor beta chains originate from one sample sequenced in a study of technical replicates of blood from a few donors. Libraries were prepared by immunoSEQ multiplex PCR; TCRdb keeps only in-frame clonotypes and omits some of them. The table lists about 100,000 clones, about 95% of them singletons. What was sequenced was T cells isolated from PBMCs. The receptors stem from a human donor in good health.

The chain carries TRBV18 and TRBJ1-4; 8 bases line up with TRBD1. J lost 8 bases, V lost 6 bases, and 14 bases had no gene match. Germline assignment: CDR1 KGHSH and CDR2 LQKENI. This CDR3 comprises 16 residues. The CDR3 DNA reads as TGTGCCAGCTCCCGCGGACAGGGAGACGCGTACGAAAAACTGTTTTTT. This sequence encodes CASSRGQGDAYEKLFF. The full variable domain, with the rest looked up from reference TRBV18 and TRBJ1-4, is NAGVMQNPRHLVRRRGQEARLRCSPMKGHSHVYWYRQLPEEGLKFMVYLQKENIIDESGMPKERFSAEFPKEGPSILRIQQVVRGDSAAYFCASSRGQGDAYEKLFFGSGTQLSVL.

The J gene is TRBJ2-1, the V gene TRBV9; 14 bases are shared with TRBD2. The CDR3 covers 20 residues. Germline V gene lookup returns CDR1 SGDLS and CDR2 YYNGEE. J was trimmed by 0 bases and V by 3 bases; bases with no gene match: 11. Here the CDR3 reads CASSALSGTSGSYSYNEQFF. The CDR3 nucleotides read TGTGCCAGCAGCGCGCTCTCCGGGACTAGCGGGAGTTACTCCTACAATGAGCAGTTCTTC.

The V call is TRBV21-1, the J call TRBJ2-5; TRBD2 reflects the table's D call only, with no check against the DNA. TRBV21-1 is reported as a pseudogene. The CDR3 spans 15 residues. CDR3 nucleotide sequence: TGTGCCAGCAGCCGCCGGGCGGGGATAGGAGAGACCCAGTACTTC. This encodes CASSRRAGIGETQYF.

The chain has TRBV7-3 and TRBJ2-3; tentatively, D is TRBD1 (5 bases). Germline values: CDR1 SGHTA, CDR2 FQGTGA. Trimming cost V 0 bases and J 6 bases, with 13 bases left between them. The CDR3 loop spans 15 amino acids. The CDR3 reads CASSLTTEFSDTQYF. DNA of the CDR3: TGTGCCAGCAGCTTAACGACAGAGTTCTCGGATACGCAGTATTTT.

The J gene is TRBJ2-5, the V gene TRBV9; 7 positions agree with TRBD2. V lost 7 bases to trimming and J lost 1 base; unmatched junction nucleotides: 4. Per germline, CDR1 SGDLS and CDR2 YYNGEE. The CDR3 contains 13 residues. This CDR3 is CASAGGGQETQYF. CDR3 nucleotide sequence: TGTGCCAGCGCCGGCGGGGGCCAAGAGACCCAGTACTTC.

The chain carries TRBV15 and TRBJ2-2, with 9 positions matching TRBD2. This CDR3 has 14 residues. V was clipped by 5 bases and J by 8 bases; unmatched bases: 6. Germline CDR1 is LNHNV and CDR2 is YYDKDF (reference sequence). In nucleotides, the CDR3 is TGTGCCACCAGCCCGACTAGCGGCTATGGGGAGCTGTTTTTT. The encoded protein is CATSPTSGYGELFF. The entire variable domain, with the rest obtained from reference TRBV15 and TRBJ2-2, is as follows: DAMVIQNPRYQVTQFGKPVTLSCSQTLNHNVMYWYQQKSSQAPKLLFHYYDKDFNNEADTPDNFQSRRPNTSFCFLDIRSPGLGDTAMYLCATSPTSGYGELFFGEGSRLTVL.

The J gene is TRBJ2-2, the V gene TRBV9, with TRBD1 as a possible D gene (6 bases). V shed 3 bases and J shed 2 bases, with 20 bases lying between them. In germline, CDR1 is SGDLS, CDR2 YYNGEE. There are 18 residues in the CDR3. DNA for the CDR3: TGTGCCAGCAGCGCCAAACCAACAGGGACATTAAACACCGGGGAGCTGTTTTTT. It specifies CASSAKPTGTLNTGELFF.

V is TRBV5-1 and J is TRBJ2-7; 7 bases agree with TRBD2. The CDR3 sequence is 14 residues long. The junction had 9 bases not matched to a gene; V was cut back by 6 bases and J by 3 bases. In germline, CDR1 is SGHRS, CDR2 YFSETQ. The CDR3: CASNGAGDFYEQYF. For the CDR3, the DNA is TGCGCCAGCAATGGTGCGGGAGATTTCTACGAGCAGTACTTC. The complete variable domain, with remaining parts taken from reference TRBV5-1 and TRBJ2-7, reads KAGVTQTPRYLIKTRGQQVTLSCSPISGHRSVSWYQQTPGQGLQFLFEYFSETQRNKGNFPGRFSGRQFSNSRSEMNVSTLELGDSALYLCASNGAGDFYEQYFGPGTRLTVT.

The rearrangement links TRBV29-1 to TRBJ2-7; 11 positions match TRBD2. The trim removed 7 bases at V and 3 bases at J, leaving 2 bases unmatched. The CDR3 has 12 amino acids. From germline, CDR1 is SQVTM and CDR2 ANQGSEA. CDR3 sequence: CSAGLAGYEQYF. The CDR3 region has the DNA TGCAGCGCCGGACTAGCGGGCTACGAGCAGTACTTC.

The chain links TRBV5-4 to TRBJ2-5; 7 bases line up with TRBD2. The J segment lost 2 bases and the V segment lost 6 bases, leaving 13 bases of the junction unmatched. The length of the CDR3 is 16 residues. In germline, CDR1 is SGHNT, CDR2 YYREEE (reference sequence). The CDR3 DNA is TGTGCCAGCACCGAAGGAGGGGAGGGCACACAAGAGACCCAGTACTTC. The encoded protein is CASTEGGEGTQETQYF.

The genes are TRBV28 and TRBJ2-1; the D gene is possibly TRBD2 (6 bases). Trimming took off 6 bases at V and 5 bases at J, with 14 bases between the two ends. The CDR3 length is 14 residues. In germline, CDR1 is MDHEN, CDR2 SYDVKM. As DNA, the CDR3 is TGTGCCAGCAGGTTACCGGGAGTTAACAATGAGCAGTTCTTC. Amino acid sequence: CASRLPGVNNEQFF. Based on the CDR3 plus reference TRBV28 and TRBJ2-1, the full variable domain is DVKVTQSSRYLVKRTGEKVFLECVQDMDHENMFWYRQDPGLGLRLIYFSYDVKMKEKGDIPEGYSVSREKKERFSLILESASTNQTSMYLCASRLPGVNNEQFFGPGTRLTVL.

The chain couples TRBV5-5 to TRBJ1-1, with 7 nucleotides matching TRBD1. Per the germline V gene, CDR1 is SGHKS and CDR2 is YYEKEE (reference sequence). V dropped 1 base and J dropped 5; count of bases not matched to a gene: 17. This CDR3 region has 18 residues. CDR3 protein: CASSLRGTGVGSETEAFF. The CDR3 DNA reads TGTGCCAGCAGCTTGAGGGGTACAGGGGTAGGGTCGGAAACTGAAGCTTTCTTT.

The CDR3 protein is CASKAGLTSQPQHF. The CDR3 region has the DNA TGTGCCAGCAAGGCGGGACTGACTAGTCAGCCCCAGCATTTT. V usage is TRBV6-5 and J usage is TRBJ1-5; D may be TRBD1 (5 bases). Germline V gives CDR1 MNHEY, CDR2 SVGAGI. Trimming removed 7 bases from V and 6 bases from J, with 16 bases in between. The CDR3 is 14 residues long.

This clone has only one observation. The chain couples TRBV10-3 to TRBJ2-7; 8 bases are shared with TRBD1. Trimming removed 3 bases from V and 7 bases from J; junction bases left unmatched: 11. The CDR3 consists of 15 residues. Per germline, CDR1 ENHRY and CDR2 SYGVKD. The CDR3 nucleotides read TGTGCCATCAGTGAAGGACAGGGAGGTACGGGGGAGCAGTACTTC. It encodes CAISEGQGGTGEQYF.

In DNA form, the CDR3 reads TGTGCCAGCAGCGTAGCAGAAGCGGGTTTCTCCTACAATGAGCAGTTCTTC. This codes for CASSVAEAGFSYNEQFF. V usage is TRBV9 and J usage is TRBJ2-1; maybe TRBD2 (6 bases). This CDR3 contains 17 residues. V was cut by 0 bases and J by 0 bases, with 13 bases left in between. Germline V gives CDR1 SGDLS, CDR2 YYNGEE. The variable domain in full, completed from reference TRBV9 and TRBJ2-1, reads DSGVTQTPKHLITATGQRVTLRCSPRSGDLSVYWYQQSLDQGLQFLIQYYNGEERAKGNILERFSAQQFPDLHSELNLSSLELGDSALYFCASSVAEAGFSYNEQFFGPGTRLTVL.